This TCR beta chain originates from a study of human T cells and chemical hapten exposure. Time point defined: patch test 3, about 24 weeks after DPC sensitization. Treatment of the sample: therapeutic diphenylcyclopropenone sensitization with weekly scalp DPC. TCRdb fed the RACE reads into MiXCR, producing one record per CDR3 protein. Of just over 95,000 distinct CDR3 sequences in the sample, 25% to 30% were seen once. Per the germline V gene, CDR1 is MNHEY and CDR2 is SVGAGI. The CDR3 contains 17 residues. Trimming at V came to 7 bases and at J to 2 bases, leaving 12 bases not matched to a gene. This rearrangement joins TRBV6-5 to TRBJ2-2; 8 positions match TRBD1. This receptor was taken from a man between 40 and 49 years old with alopecia areata. Some clones in this sample may be carry-over from other donors' samples. The sample here was whole blood, taken in connection with sensitization to the hapten diphenylcyclopropenone (DPC). The DNA of the CDR3 is TGTGCCAGCAAACGAAGGCCCACAGGGGGAAACACCGGGGAGCTGTTTTTT. It translates to CASKRRPTGGNTGELFF.